Listed below are T cell receptor beta chains from one sample, sequenced in a study of cytomegalovirus exposure and HLA in healthy donors. TCRdb keeps only in-frame clones here, not all; method: immunoSEQ multiplex PCR. This sample yields roughly 150,000 clones, of which 65% to 90% are seen a single time; 6.6% belongs to the top ten. Sequencing was carried out using PBMCs. The receptors here all came from a woman aged 45-59 years in good health and CMV-seropositive. Each CDR3 is given with its conserved first and last residue. The D gene is left open where the match is weak.

d_call	v_call	j_call	cdr3_aa
-	TRBV7-3	TRBJ1-1	CASSLTQDTEAFF
TRBD1	TRBV6-6	TRBJ2-3	CASSAWTGGADTQYF
-	TRBV29-1	TRBJ2-2	CSVRQINTGELFF
TRBD1	TRBV30	TRBJ1-2	CAWSPPGTGGVSNGYTF
-	TRBV5-5	TRBJ1-3	CASSAGLSGNTIYF
TRBD1	TRBV6-5	TRBJ1-3	CASSPGQGWDTIYF
-	TRBV30	TRBJ1-5	CAWSVAGNQPQHF
-	TRBV25-1	TRBJ1-6	CASSEARGASNSPLHF
-	TRBV7-8	TRBJ2-1	CASSLSGPGVEQFF
TRBD1	TRBV30	TRBJ1-4	CAWSQDRAKLFF
TRBD2	TRBV7-2	TRBJ2-3	CASSLERGAAYTQYF
TRBD2	TRBV4-1	TRBJ2-3	CASSQGVAGGPGDTQYF
TRBD2	TRBV7-2	TRBJ2-7	CASSLERRAGGEQYF
-	TRBV7-9	TRBJ2-4	CASSLGTANIQYF
-	TRBV7-2	TRBJ1-2	CASSLGRGGYTF
-	TRBV5-1	TRBJ1-2	CASSSAKDWPSSYGYTF
-	TRBV7-9	TRBJ2-3	CASSPVTDTQYF
TRBD1	TRBV29-1	TRBJ2-1	CSGRGQGNEQFF
-	TRBV4-1	TRBJ2-2	CASSQGGLPVTGELFF
-	TRBV7-5	TRBJ2-6	CARSWAKQGPPSSGANVLTF
-	TRBV5-6	TRBJ1-5	CASSLRRDHQPQHF
-	TRBV9	TRBJ1-1	CASSVEPNMNTEAFF